These 8 T cell receptor beta chains originate from one sample sequenced in a study of CD8 T cells in Susac syndrome. Random hexamers were used to reverse transcribe an amount of about 0.45 to 1 ug RNA. TCRdb used MiXCR to reprocess the immunoSEQ multiplex PCR reads, holding one entry per CDR3 protein. The data contain fewer than 150,000 distinct CDR3 sequences, 90% to 95% of them singletons. Sequencing was performed on CD4+ T cells from PBMCs. The receptors were gathered from a human donor in good health.

V usage is TRBV6-5 and J usage is TRBJ2-1, with D perhaps matching TRBD1 or TRBD2 (5 bases each). CDR3 length: 15 amino acids. Trimming took off 7 bases at V and 6 bases at J, with 19 bases between the two ends. Germline V gene lookup returns CDR1 MNHEY and CDR2 SVGAGI. CDR3 region: CASTTQRARGNEQFF. CDR3 DNA sequence: TGTGCCAGCACCACACAACGGGCGAGGGGCAATGAGCAGTTCTTC.

CDR3 loop: CASSLLGQRPYEQYF. The CDR3 DNA follows: TGTGCCAGCAGTTTATTGGGACAGAGACCCTACGAGCAGTACTTC. The chain combines TRBV27 with TRBJ2-7; 7 nucleotides align to TRBD1. CDR1 and CDR2 (germline): MNHEY, SMNVEV (reference sequence). The J segment lost 2 bases and the V segment lost 1 base, leaving 5 bases of the junction unmatched. The length of the CDR3 is 15 residues.

The gene calls are TRBV28 and TRBJ2-7, with D unresolved. V lost 3 bases and J lost 4, with 10 bases in between. Germline-derived CDR1 and CDR2 are MDHEN and SYDVKM. The CDR3 has 13 residues. Written as DNA, the CDR3 is TGTGCCAGCAGTTTTGGCTTGACTTACGAGCAGTACTTC. It is translated as CASSFGLTYEQYF.

The gene calls are TRBV4-1 and TRBJ1-5; D is uncertain. The V end lost 2 bases, the J end lost 5 bases, and 13 bases lay between the germline ends. CDR3 size: 15 residues. The germline V gene has CDR1 MGHRA and CDR2 YSYEKL. The CDR3 bases are TGCGCCAGCAGCCAAACACCCCTCCGCGATCAGCCCCAGCATTTT. Its protein is CASSQTPLRDQPQHF.

This rearrangement joins TRBV12-3 or TRBV12-4 to TRBJ2-1, with 11 bases matching TRBD2. Losses at the gene ends were 6 bases for V and 7 bases for J; bases not matched to a gene: 11. The CDR3 sequence is 16 residues long. The CDR3 region has the DNA TGTGCCAGCAGCCCCCCGACTAGCGGGGTGGGGAATGAGCAGTTCTTC. Translated: CASSPPTSGVGNEQFF.

V gene TRBV7-9 combines with J gene TRBJ2-5; D remains unclear. CDR1 and CDR2 from the germline V gene are SEHNR and FQNEAQ (reference sequence). The germline V and J ends were trimmed by 5 bases and 5 bases, with 12 bases remaining between them. The CDR3 is made up of 13 amino acids. This CDR3 is CASSIMAGETQYF. As DNA, the CDR3 is TGTGCCAGCAGCATAATGGCTGGCGAGACCCAGTACTTC. Drawing the rest from reference TRBV7-9 and TRBJ2-5, the complete variable domain is DTGVSQNPRHKITKRGQNVTFRCDPISEHNRLYWYRQTLGQGPEFLTYFQNEAQLEKSRLLSDRFSAERPKGSFSTLEIQRTEQGDSAMYLCASSIMAGETQYFGPGTRLLVL.

The rearrangement uses TRBV7-9 and TRBJ2-1, with D perhaps matching TRBD2 (5 bases). V was shortened by 7 bases and J by 0 bases, with 16 bases between the two germline ends. Germline V gene lookup returns CDR1 SEHNR and CDR2 FQNEAQ (reference sequence). The CDR3 is made up of 16 amino acids. This chain's CDR3 is CASTPGRGSSYNEQFF. CDR3 DNA sequence: TGTGCCAGCACCCCCGGTAGAGGGAGCTCCTACAATGAGCAGTTCTTC.

V gene TRBV29-1 combines with J gene TRBJ1-3; D is undetermined. This CDR3 comprises 17 residues. From germline, CDR1 is SQVTM and CDR2 ANQGSEA. V was clipped by 1 base and J by 2 bases, with 18 bases between them. CDR3 amino acids: CSVEGEPRRSTGNTIYF. DNA for the CDR3: TGCAGCGTTGAAGGGGAGCCAAGGCGGTCCACTGGAAACACCATATATTTT.